This is a list of T cell receptor beta chains from one sample in a study of T cell repertoires in cytomegalovirus infection. Via MiXCR, TCRdb re-called the reads, giving one row per CDR3 protein. The table shows 700,000 to 850,000 distinct CDR3 sequences, with about 33% occurring only once. These receptors' targets are unknown. The material was cultured CD8+ T cells from PBMCs, obtained from culture after CMV antigen stimulation. These receptors were obtained from a human donor in good health (CMV status not recorded). Some clones in this sample may be carry-over from other donors' samples. Both conserved end residues are part of each CDR3. D genes are given only for firm matches. Size is omitted from some rows. Given values are once, few, many or a class for expanded clones.

J	V	D	size	DNA	CDR3
TRBJ2-7	TRBV7-6	.	.	TGTGCCAGCAGCTTACGGGGGATAGCCTACGAGCAGTACTTC	CASSLRGIAYEQYF
TRBJ1-3	TRBV4-1	.	.	TGCGCCAGCAGAGAGGGGATAAGAGCTGGAAACACCATATATTTT	CASREGIRAGNTIYF
TRBJ1-5	TRBV19	.	few	TGTGCCAGTATGTGGAGGACCGATCAGCCCCAGCATTTT	CASMWRTDQPQHF
TRBJ2-1	TRBV7-7	.	.	TGTGCTAGCAGCTTAGGGGGGGGTTACGATGAGCAGTTCTTC	CASSLGGGYDEQFF
TRBJ1-1	TRBV7-8	TRBD1	.	TGTGCCAGCAGCTTAGGACTACGTGACAGGGGGCGCCGTACTGAAGCTTTCTTT	CASSLGLRDRGRRTEAFF
TRBJ1-6	TRBV6-2/TRBV6-3	.	few	TGTGCCAGCAGTCACGATTCACCCCTCCACTTT	CASSHDSPLHF
TRBJ1-5	TRBV27	.	few	TGTGCCAGCGCGCCGGGAGCGGCAAGGTGGGATCAGCCCCAGCATTTT	CASAPGAARWDQPQHF
TRBJ1-1	TRBV7-6	.	few	TGTGCCAGCAGCTTAGCACAGCAGGGCGGGGACACTGAAGCTTTCTTT	CASSLAQQGGDTEAFF
TRBJ2-3	TRBV6-5	.	few	TGTGCCAGCGGATTGGGGCACACAGATACGCAGTATTTT	CASGLGHTDTQYF
TRBJ2-2	TRBV15	.	.	TGTGCCACCAGCAGAGCCCAGAGGGACCGTCGGAACACCGGGGAGCTGTTTTTT	CATSRAQRDRRNTGELFF
TRBJ1-1	TRBV7-9	.	many	TGTGCCAGCAGCCTGGAATACACTGAAGCTTTCTTT	CASSLEYTEAFF
TRBJ1-1	TRBV6-4	TRBD1	.	TGTGCCAGCAGCCGGGACAGCTCCGGGGGCACTGAAGCTTTCTTT	CASSRDSSGGTEAFF
TRBJ2-3	TRBV10-3	TRBD1	few	TGTGCCATCAGTGAGTCCCGGGACAGGGGGCTTCACAAAGATACGCAGTATTTT	CAISESRDRGLHKDTQYF
TRBJ1-5	TRBV7-2	.	many	TGTGCCAGCAGCTTATTTCACAGTAGCAATCAGCCCCAGCATTTT	CASSLFHSSNQPQHF
TRBJ1-2	TRBV7-6	.	few	TGTGCCAGCAGCCCGCAGACTTTTGGCTATGGCTACACCTTC	CASSPQTFGYGYTF
TRBJ1-1	TRBV7-2	.	many	TGTGCCAGCAGCTTGAAAGGCTTGGGGAACACTGAAGCTTTCTTT	CASSLKGLGNTEAFF
TRBJ1-6	TRBV28	.	.	TGTGCCAGCAGTAAGCCGGACATTAATTCACCCCTCCACTTT	CASSKPDINSPLHF
TRBJ2-6	TRBV6-1	.	few	TGTGCCAGCAGTGAGGGCCTCGCAAACTCTGGGGCCAACGTCCTGACTTTC	CASSEGLANSGANVLTF
TRBJ1-5	TRBV15	TRBD1	.	TGTGCCACCAGCAGGACGGGACAGGGGATCGGGGCCGTAAATCAGCCCCAGCATTTT	CATSRTGQGIGAVNQPQHF
TRBJ2-4	TRBV14	.	few	TGTGCCAGCAGCCAAGGTGGACTGGCGGGTTCGTACTTC	CASSQGGLAGSYF
TRBJ1-1	TRBV24-1	.	.	TGTGCCACCAGTGAGGGTGAGGTCAAGGAAGCTTTCTTT	CATSEGEVKEAFF
TRBJ1-1	TRBV6-1	.	few	TGTGCCAGCAGTGAAGCTGTCCAGGCCATTAACACTGAAGCTTTCTTT	CASSEAVQAINTEAFF
TRBJ1-1	TRBV15	.	few	TGTGCCACCAGCGGGGGACGGACGAACACTGAAGCTTTCTTT	CATSGGRTNTEAFF
TRBJ1-5	TRBV6-1	.	few	TGTGCCAGCAGTGAATACGGACGGGTGAGGATGCGTCAGCCCCAGCATTTT	CASSEYGRVRMRQPQHF
TRBJ1-5	TRBV12-3/TRBV12-4	.	few	TGTGCCAGCAGTTTGAGGGTTCCGGGGGGCGACAATCAGCCCCAGCATTTT	CASSLRVPGGDNQPQHF
TRBJ2-1	TRBV10-3	TRBD1	.	TGTGCCATCAGTGATAGGGGGCCCCACAATGAGCAGTTCTTC	CAISDRGPHNEQFF
TRBJ2-5	TRBV7-2	.	many	TGTGCCAGCAGCTCCCCCTTGGGCAGCCAAGAGACCCAGTACTTC	CASSSPLGSQETQYF
TRBJ2-3	TRBV28	.	.	TGTGCCAGCAGTTTACGGGGAGCCGCACGGGATACGCAGTATTTT	CASSLRGAARDTQYF
TRBJ2-1	TRBV5-1	TRBD2	few	TGCGCCAGCAGCTTGGAAATTTATCGGACTAGCGGGGGGAATGAGCAGTTCTTC	CASSLEIYRTSGGNEQFF
TRBJ2-1	TRBV5-1	.	.	TGCGCCAGCAGCACGAAAGGGGACTACAATGAGCAGTTCTTC	CASSTKGDYNEQFF
TRBJ2-3	TRBV11-3	.	.	TGTGCCAGCAGCTATACTGGGCGCTCAGATACGCAGTATTTT	CASSYTGRSDTQYF
TRBJ1-1	TRBV2	.	.	TGTGCCAGCAGTGAAGAAGGAAGACAGGATGAAGCTTTCTTT	CASSEEGRQDEAFF
TRBJ1-2	TRBV7-9	TRBD1	.	TGTGCCAGCAGATTGGGGGGACAGATCAACTATGGCTACACCTTC	CASRLGGQINYGYTF
TRBJ1-1	TRBV5-1	.	many	TGCGCCAGCAGCCCATTATTAGCCAAGACTGAAGCTTTCTTT	CASSPLLAKTEAFF
TRBJ2-5	TRBV6-1	.	.	TGTGCCAGCAGTGAAAATCTAGCATGGTACCAAGAGACCCAGTACTTC	CASSENLAWYQETQYF
TRBJ1-1	TRBV5-6	.	.	TGTGCCAGCAGCAAGAATAAGTATGGGACGGAGAACACTGAAGCTTTCTTT	CASSKNKYGTENTEAFF